These 28 T cell receptor beta chains originate from one sample sequenced in a study of T-cell memory formation after mild COVID-19. MiXCR, applied by TCRdb to the 5' RACE reads, yields one record per CDR3 protein. The table has a few hundred thousand distinct CDR3 sequences, around a sixth seen once. Sequenced sample: PBMCs or a T cell subset sorted from them (not recorded which). These TCRs come from a young man who had mild COVID-19 (a few samples of this study predate the infection). Cell type and time point are not known.

This sequence joins TRBV5-1 and TRBJ2-4; D is possibly TRBD2 (7 bases). The CDR3 extends over 15 amino acids. The V gene lost 0 bases and the J gene lost 8 bases, with 15 bases spanning the gap. The V gene's germline CDR1 is SGHRS and CDR2 YFSETQ. CDR3 in amino acids: CASSLVSGGQDIQYF. CDR3 in DNA: TGCGCCAGCAGCTTGGTTTCCGGGGGGCAAGACATTCAGTACTTC.

This clonotype has ten or more counts. The chain carries TRBV5-4 and TRBJ2-3, with 7 bases aligning to TRBD2. Trimming at V came to 3 bases and at J to 5 bases, leaving 3 bases not matched to a gene. Germline CDR1 is SGHNT and CDR2 is YYREEE (reference sequence). The CDR3 extends over 13 amino acids. Written as DNA, the CDR3 is TGTGCCAGCAGCTCCAGCGGGGTAGATACGCAGTATTTT. It specifies CASSSSGVDTQYF. Supplemented by reference TRBV5-4 and TRBJ2-3, the full variable domain reads ETGVTQSPTHLIKTRGQQVTLRCSSQSGHNTVSWYQQALGQGPQFIFQYYREEENGRGNFPPRFSGLQFPNYSSELNVNALELDDSALYLCASSSSGVDTQYFGPGTRLTVL.

This clonotype has only a few counts. The rearrangement uses TRBV7-8 and TRBJ1-1; 8 bases map to TRBD1. This CDR3 has 13 amino acids. V shed 5 bases, J shed 7 bases, and the junction held 6 bases outside the gene matches. Germline values: CDR1 SGHVS, CDR2 FQNEAQ. CDR3 sequence reads: CASSIRTGNEAFF. The CDR3, as DNA: TGTGCCAGCAGCATCCGGACAGGGAATGAAGCTTTCTTT.

The chain employs TRBV29-1 and TRBJ1-1; D remains ambiguous. This CDR3 comprises 12 residues. V was clipped by 5 bases and J by 1 base, with 8 bases between them. Germline CDR1 SQVTM, CDR2 ANQGSEA. The CDR3 DNA follows: TGCAGCGTTCGGGCCAAGAACACTGAAGCTTTCTTT. Translated: CSVRAKNTEAFF.

The V call is TRBV4-3, the J call TRBJ1-2, with 7 bases fitting TRBD1. The trim removed 2 bases at V and 1 base at J, leaving 7 bases unmatched. This CDR3 region has 16 residues. The germline V gene encodes CDR1 LGHNA and CDR2 YSLEER. This chain's CDR3 is CASSQTTGQYNYGYTF. The CDR3 nucleotides read TGCGCCAGCAGCCAAACGACAGGGCAATATAACTATGGCTACACCTTC.

The rearrangement uses TRBV7-8 and TRBJ2-5; D not resolved. The CDR3 runs to 15 residues. V gave up 5 bases and J gave up 1 base, with 14 bases separating them. Germline V gives CDR1 SGHVS, CDR2 FQNEAQ. In nucleotides, the CDR3 is TGTGCCAGCAGCAAAAACCCGGGCTCCCAAGAGACCCAGTACTTC. It codes for CASSKNPGSQETQYF.

This clonotype has a handful of counts. The rearrangement joins TRBV12-3 or TRBV12-4 to TRBJ2-1; 7 nucleotides align to TRBD1. CDR3 length: 13 amino acids. After removal of 5 bases from V and 6 bases from J, the junction contained 4 bases not matched to a gene. The CDR3 loop is CASSPTGVNEQFF. As DNA, the CDR3 is TGTGCCAGCAGTCCCACAGGGGTCAATGAGCAGTTCTTC.

This clonotype was recorded many times. This chain links TRBV7-2 with TRBJ2-3; D is undetermined. V was clipped by 0 bases and J by 5 bases, with 6 bases between them. CDR1 SGHTA and CDR2 FQGNSA come from the germline V gene. The CDR3 extends over 13 amino acids. CDR3 coding DNA: TGTGCCAGCAGCTTAGCTAGCTTAGATACGCAGTATTTT. Amino acid sequence: CASSLASLDTQYF.

This clonotype has more than one count but fewer than ten. J is TRBJ2-5 and V is TRBV7-2, with D uncertain. The V end was cut by 0 bases, the J end by 8 bases, with 13 bases between. Germline CDR1 and CDR2: SGHTA and FQGNSA. This CDR3 spans 14 amino acids. The CDR3 is CASSLAVRSGTQYF. In DNA, the CDR3 is TGTGCCAGCAGCTTAGCAGTGAGGTCGGGCACCCAGTACTTC. Based on the CDR3 plus reference TRBV7-2 and TRBJ2-5, the full variable domain is GAGVSQSPSNKVTEKGKDVELRCDPISGHTALYWYRQSLGQGLEFLIYFQGNSAPDKSGLPSDRFSAERTGGSVSTLTIQRTQQEDSAVYLCASSLAVRSGTQYFGPGTRLLVL.

V usage is TRBV12-3 or TRBV12-4 and J usage is TRBJ2-7; D is possibly TRBD2 (5 bases). Deletions cut 7 bases from V and 0 bases from J, with 13 bases between. CDR3 length: 14 amino acids. CDR3 protein: CASKPPGSSYEQYF. CDR3 nucleotides: TGTGCCAGCAAACCCCCGGGGAGCTCCTACGAGCAGTACTTC.

The V gene is TRBV12-3 or TRBV12-4, the J gene TRBJ2-1; the D gene is possibly TRBD1 (5 bases). This CDR3 spans 17 amino acids. The V end lost 7 bases, the J end lost 0 bases, and 19 bases lay between the germline ends. The CDR3 coding sequence is TGTGCCAGCACCAGCGCAATGGGGCTTAGCTCCTACAATGAGCAGTTCTTC. This translates into CASTSAMGLSSYNEQFF.

The sample holds many counts of this clonotype. This sequence joins TRBV11-2 and TRBJ1-2; TRBD1 is a possible D gene (5 bases). Per germline, CDR1 SGHAT and CDR2 FQNNGV. Trimming took 5 bases from V and 1 from J, leaving 11 bases between them. The CDR3 covers 14 residues. For the CDR3, the DNA is TGTGCCAGCAGCCTATCCCAGGGTAACTATGGCTACACCTTC. Protein sequence: CASSLSQGNYGYTF.

This chain uses TRBV7-9 with TRBJ1-6; D call uncertain. V lost 5 bases and J 7 bases, leaving 12 bases between the germline ends. The CDR3 sequence is 14 residues long. The germline CDR1 and CDR2 sequences are SEHNR and FQNEAQ (reference sequence). CDR3 sequence: CASSLLTRNSPLHF. The CDR3 nucleotides read TGTGCCAGCAGCCTCCTGACACGGAATTCACCCCTCCACTTT.

This clonotype was detected many times. The chain is built from TRBV4-1 and TRBJ1-1, with D uncertain. Germline V gene lookup returns CDR1 MGHRA and CDR2 YSYEKL. The CDR3 has 13 residues. The germline V and J ends were trimmed by 4 bases and 4 bases, with 10 bases remaining between them. The CDR3 DNA reads TGCGCCAGCAGCCCCCGGGAGGTCACTGAAGCTTTCTTT. The encoded protein is CASSPREVTEAFF.

This clonotype was seen more than once but under ten times. This rearrangement joins TRBV5-1 to TRBJ2-7; no clear D gene. V shed 1 base and J shed 4 bases, with 12 bases lying between them. Per germline, CDR1 SGHRS and CDR2 YFSETQ. CDR3 length equals 14 residues. The CDR3 loop reads CASSLTVRQYEQYF. The CDR3 DNA reads TGCGCCAGCAGCTTGACCGTCCGGCAATACGAGCAGTACTTC.

The chain links TRBV10-3 to TRBJ2-7, with 9 nucleotides matching TRBD1. The germline V gene has CDR1 ENHRY and CDR2 SYGVKD. The CDR3 contains 18 residues. V lost 8 bases to trimming and J lost 0 bases; unmatched junction nucleotides: 17. The chain's CDR3 is CAIQPGQGGLVASYEQYF. CDR3 bases: TGTGCCATCCAACCGGGACAGGGAGGACTAGTGGCCTCCTACGAGCAGTACTTC.

This clonotype was detected only a few times. The chain is built from TRBV12-3 or TRBV12-4 and TRBJ1-6; D is unclear. The germline V and J ends were trimmed by 2 bases and 7 bases, with 9 bases remaining between them. The CDR3 is made up of 14 amino acids. In nucleotides, the CDR3 is TGTGCCAGCAGTTTACAGACGCAGAATTCACCCCTCCACTTT. This translates into CASSLQTQNSPLHF.

This chain joins TRBV4-1 and TRBJ1-2, with TRBD1 matching 7 bases. CDR1 and CDR2 (germline): MGHRA, YSYEKL. J lost 4 bases, V lost 3 bases, and 11 bases had no gene match. The CDR3 extends over 16 amino acids. The CDR3 spells CASSHPGEGQIYGYTF. The CDR3 DNA reads TGCGCCAGCAGCCACCCGGGTGAGGGACAGATCTATGGCTACACCTTC.

The chain couples TRBV15 to TRBJ2-7; TRBD1 agrees at 10 bases. Germline trimming cut 3 bases from V and 6 bases from J; bases unmatched to any gene: 8. Per germline, CDR1 LNHNV and CDR2 YYDKDF (reference sequence). The CDR3 sequence is 15 residues long. CDR3 in DNA: TGTGCCACCAGCAGGAACCGGGACAGGGGTGGCGAGCAGTACGTC. Translated, it gives CATSRNRDRGGEQYV.

This clonotype was counted between two and nine times. The genes are TRBV3-1 and TRBJ2-1; D possibly matches TRBD1 or TRBD2 (5 bases each). This CDR3 is 13 amino acids long. Germline assignment: CDR1 LGHDT and CDR2 YNNKEL (reference sequence). V was cut by 3 bases and J by 10 bases, with 13 bases left in between. The CDR3 coding sequence is TGTGCCAGCAGCCAGAGAGGGGCACCCGAGCAGTTCTTC. As protein: CASSQRGAPEQFF.

This clonotype was seen more than once but under ten times. The V gene is TRBV6-2 or TRBV6-3, the J gene TRBJ2-3; D unresolved. Trimming removed 6 bases from V and 2 bases from J, with 6 bases in between. CDR1 is MNHEY, CDR2 SVGEGT, per germline. CDR3 length: 12 amino acids. The CDR3 DNA reads as TGTGCCAGCAGCCGCTTCACAGATACGCAGTATTTT. This codes for CASSRFTDTQYF.

The J gene is TRBJ2-7, the V gene TRBV25-1; 7 nucleotides match TRBD2. Losses at the gene ends were 4 bases for V and 0 bases for J; bases not matched to a gene: 9. CDR1 is MGHDK and CDR2 is SYGVNS in the germline V gene. The length of the CDR3 is 16 residues. CDR3 protein: CASSGERDSSSYEQYF. For the CDR3, the DNA is TGTGCCAGCAGTGGGGAGCGGGACTCAAGCTCCTACGAGCAGTACTTC.

This clonotype was observed a few times. For the CDR3, the DNA is TGTGCCAGCAGTTTAGTCCGGGGGGATACGCAGTATTTT. Amino acid sequence: CASSLVRGDTQYF. The rearrangement joins TRBV12-3 or TRBV12-4 to TRBJ2-3; weak D call: TRBD2 (6 bases). The CDR3 extends over 13 amino acids. V gave up 1 base and J gave up 6 bases, with 8 bases separating them.

This clonotype was detected only a few times. The chain links TRBV7-9 to TRBJ1-5; D perhaps matches TRBD1 (5 bases). The CDR3 is 15 residues long. The ends were cut back, 5 bases at V and 9 bases at J, with 20 bases in the middle. Looked up from germline, CDR1 is SEHNR and CDR2 is FQNEAQ (reference sequence). Here the CDR3 reads CASSAGSHDDRPQHF. CDR3 bases: TGTGCCAGCAGCGCAGGGTCCCACGACGACCGGCCCCAGCATTTT.

In this sample, this clonotype turned up many times. The rearrangement links TRBV5-1 to TRBJ2-3, with 10 positions matching TRBD2. This CDR3 spans 14 amino acids. Trimming cost V 4 bases and J 5 bases; bases outside gene matches: 4. Germline loops: CDR1 SGHRS, CDR2 YFSETQ. The CDR3 here is CASSKLAGRDTQYF. The CDR3, as DNA: TGCGCCAGCAGCAAACTAGCGGGGAGAGATACGCAGTATTTT. The full variable domain, its missing parts supplied by reference TRBV5-1 and TRBJ2-3, is KAGVTQTPRYLIKTRGQQVTLSCSPISGHRSVSWYQQTPGQGLQFLFEYFSETQRNKGNFPGRFSGRQFSNSRSEMNVSTLELGDSALYLCASSKLAGRDTQYFGPGTRLTVL.

Ten or more counts support this clonotype. The V gene is TRBV29-1, the J gene TRBJ2-3, with D unresolved. The germline CDR1 and CDR2 sequences are SQVTM and ANQGSEA. The CDR3 consists of 13 residues. V shed 1 base and J shed 0 bases, with 5 bases lying between them. The CDR3 protein is CSVEGQSTDTQYF. CDR3 nucleotides: TGCAGCGTTGAAGGGCAAAGCACAGATACGCAGTATTTT.

This clonotype has a handful of counts. V usage is TRBV10-1 and J usage is TRBJ2-3, with D tentatively TRBD1 (6 bases). There are 10 residues in the CDR3. Trimming stripped 11 bases from V and 4 bases from J, with 7 bases between. Germline V gene lookup returns CDR1 WNHNN and CDR2 SYGVQD (reference sequence). This CDR3 is CAGQPDTQYF. The DNA for the CDR3 is TGCGCCGGACAGCCAGATACGCAGTATTTT.

The rearrangement uses TRBV4-1 and TRBJ2-5; 8 positions agree with TRBD2. The CDR3 consists of 17 residues. Looked up from germline, CDR1 is MGHRA and CDR2 is YSYEKL. The V and J ends lost 4 bases and 6 bases, in that order; junction bases with no gene match: 16. The CDR3 bases are TGCGCCAGCAGCCCCCGCTTAGCGGGGCCTGAAGGGAAGACCCAGTACTTC. Its translation: CASSPRLAGPEGKTQYF.